Listed here are 28 T cell receptor beta chains from one sample, sequenced in a study of CD8 T cells in ankylosing spondylitis. Study-level points and caveats: Ankylosing spondylitis blood seemed to carry a telltale TCR beta motif made of several highly homologous variants.

TCRdb recomputed calls from the 5' RACE reads with MiXCR, one row per CDR3 protein. The data show about 500,000 distinct CDR3 sequences, with roughly 13% seen just once and nearly 7% held by the top ten. Antigen specificity for these receptors is unknown. The sample comprised blood, either unsorted or a sorted T cell fraction (not recorded which). All receptors come from a male donor with ankylosing spondylitis.

DNA of the CDR3: TGTGCCAGCTCGGACAGCTTGTGGGGCCTCCACTTT. It yields the protein CASSDSLWGLHF. The chain carries TRBV25-1 and TRBJ1-6; a weak D match, TRBD1 (6 bases). The CDR3 totals 12 residues. CDR1 MGHDK and CDR2 SYGVNS come from the germline V gene. V was trimmed by 8 bases and J by 15 bases, leaving 17 bases between them.

The chain employs TRBV9 and TRBJ2-1; 7 nucleotides align to TRBD2. Unmatched junction bases numbered 11, after V lost 6 bases and J lost 5 bases. There are 15 residues in the CDR3. Germline-derived CDR1 and CDR2 are SGDLS and YYNGEE. The CDR3 DNA reads as TGTGCCAGCACCCCCGCGGGAGCCGCCCACAATGAGCAGTTCTTC. Residues: CASTPAGAAHNEQFF.

This clonotype has just a few counts. The rearrangement joins TRBV5-1 to TRBJ2-1, with D possibly TRBD2 on 7 matching bases. Trimming took off 0 bases at V and 4 bases at J, with 11 bases between the two ends. CDR1 and CDR2 (germline): SGHRS, YFSETQ. CDR3 size: 15 residues. The CDR3 sequence is CASSLEGGEYNEQFF. The CDR3 coding sequence is TGCGCCAGCAGCTTGGAAGGGGGGGAATACAATGAGCAGTTCTTC.

This clonotype was seen many times. V and J are TRBV3-1 and TRBJ2-1, with 8 bases identical to TRBD2. There are 15 residues in the CDR3. Looked up from germline, CDR1 is LGHDT and CDR2 is YNNKEL (reference sequence). The ends lost 9 bases at V and 4 bases at J; junction bases unmatched: 11. The DNA of the CDR3 is TGTGCCAGTTCCCTTTGGGAGCGGGAGTACAATGAGCAGTTCTTC. This codes for CASSLWEREYNEQFF.

This chain uses TRBV6-5 with TRBJ1-5; D is possibly TRBD1 (5 bases). V lost 4 bases and J lost 0, with 10 bases in between. The CDR3 spans 15 residues. Germline CDR1 is MNHEY and CDR2 is SVGAGI. CDR3 sequence reads: CASSSQGFSNQPQHF. The CDR3 DNA sequence: TGTGCCAGCAGTTCCCAGGGTTTTAGCAATCAGCCCCAGCATTTT.

V and J are TRBV14 and TRBJ1-2; D is unresolved. V was trimmed by 0 bases and J by 7 bases, leaving 12 bases between them. CDR1 and CDR2 (germline): SGHDN, FVKESK. The CDR3 has 14 amino acids. The CDR3 spells CASSQDIPRAGYTF. DNA of the CDR3: TGTGCCAGCAGCCAAGATATCCCGCGGGCTGGCTACACCTTC.

The DNA of the CDR3 is TGTGCCAGCAGCTTAGATTTTCTGAACACCGGGGAGCTGTTTTTT. The encoded protein is CASSLDFLNTGELFF. The chain recombines TRBV7-9 with TRBJ2-2; D is unresolved. With 1 base removed from V and 1 base from J, the gap between germline ends came to 7 bases. There are 15 residues in the CDR3. Germline CDR1 is SEHNR and CDR2 is FQNEAQ (reference sequence).

This clonotype has only a few counts. V usage is TRBV20-1 and J usage is TRBJ2-5; D might be TRBD1 (6 bases). Trimming left V 1 base short and J 2 bases short, with 14 bases between. This CDR3 comprises 15 residues. The V gene's germline CDR1 is DFQATT and CDR2 SNEGSKA (reference sequence). The CDR3 protein is CSARVWDIVQETQYF. CDR3 coding DNA: TGCAGTGCTAGAGTCTGGGACATTGTTCAAGAGACCCAGTACTTC.

This clonotype was picked up a small number of times. The chain joins TRBV15 to TRBJ1-5, with D maybe TRBD1 (6 bases). The CDR3 length is 14 residues. The germline V and J ends were trimmed by 0 bases and 5 bases, with 8 bases remaining between them. Germline assignment: CDR1 LNHNV and CDR2 YYDKDF (reference sequence). CDR3 DNA sequence: TGTGCCACCAGCAGAGATAGGGGGGATCAGCCCCAGCATTTT. The encoded protein is CATSRDRGDQPQHF.

In its sample, this clonotype was seen many times. The rearrangement links TRBV24-1 to TRBJ2-2, with D unresolved. The CDR3 totals 13 residues. V was cut by 0 bases and J by 4 bases, with 2 bases left in between. The germline gives CDR1 KGHDR, CDR2 SFDVKD. CDR3 loop: CATSDLTTGELFF. The CDR3 DNA reads as TGTGCCACCAGTGATTTGACCACCGGGGAGCTGTTTTTT.

This clonotype was counted between two and nine times. Compared with germline, one end of the junction differs, possibly owing to a read error. The chain couples TRBV20-1 to TRBJ2-3; 10 bases agree with TRBD2. From germline, CDR1 is DFQATT and CDR2 SNEGSKA (reference sequence). This CDR3 spans 14 amino acids. The CDR3 DNA reads as TGCAGTGCTGAGGAAGGACTAGCGGCAGACACGCAGTATTTT. Protein: CSAEEGLAADTQYF.

This clonotype was recorded many times. This chain links TRBV7-8 with TRBJ2-2; D uncertain. The CDR3 totals 17 residues. The V gene's germline CDR1 is SGHVS and CDR2 FQNEAQ. V gave up 0 bases and J gave up 1 base, with 12 bases separating them. CDR3: CASSLAGGSKNTGELFF. The CDR3 DNA sequence: TGTGCCAGCAGCTTAGCTGGCGGCTCCAAGAACACCGGGGAGCTGTTTTTT.

The chain has TRBV27 and TRBJ2-1, with D possibly matching TRBD1 (6 bases). The CDR3 extends over 16 amino acids. CDR1 is MNHEY and CDR2 is SMNVEV in the germline V gene (reference sequence). V was cut by 5 bases and J by 1 base, with 15 bases left in between. This CDR3 reads CASSAHRVGSYNEQFF. The CDR3 nucleotides read TGTGCCAGCAGTGCCCACAGGGTCGGGTCCTACAATGAGCAGTTCTTC.

V and J are TRBV12-3 or TRBV12-4 and TRBJ2-3, with 10 bases lining up with TRBD2. The CDR3 has 16 amino acids. Trimming took 0 bases from V and 1 from J; bases not matched to a gene: 1. The chain's CDR3 is CASSLAGLAGTDTQYF. As DNA, the CDR3 is TGTGCCAGCAGTTTAGCTGGACTAGCGGGCACAGATACGCAGTATTTT.

This clonotype occurred a few times. The V call is TRBV10-3, the J call TRBJ2-3; 11 nucleotides agree with TRBD2. This CDR3 is 15 amino acids long. From germline, CDR1 is ENHRY and CDR2 SYGVKD. V lost 4 bases to trimming and J lost 1 base; unmatched junction nucleotides: 1. CDR3 nucleotides: TGTGCCATCAGTGCGGGACTAGCGGGCACAGATACGCAGTATTTT. Translated: CAISAGLAGTDTQYF.

This clonotype has only one observation. The J gene is TRBJ1-6, the V gene TRBV30; D is possibly TRBD1 (6 bases). This CDR3 is built from 13 residues. Germline V gene lookup returns CDR1 GTSNPN and CDR2 SVGIG (reference sequence). V lost 2 bases and J 8 bases, leaving 10 bases between the germline ends. This CDR3 is CAWSKDSYSPLHF. The CDR3, as DNA: TGTGCCTGGAGTAAGGACAGTTATTCACCCCTCCACTTT. The full variable domain, in which reference TRBV30 and TRBJ1-6 provide the parts outside the CDR3, is SQTIHQWPATLVQPVGSPLSLECTVEGTSNPNLYWYRQAAGRGLQLLFYSVGIGQISSEVPQNLSASRPQDRQFILSSKKLLLSDSGFYLCAWSKDSYSPLHFGNGTRLTVT.

This clonotype was detected a few times. The J gene is TRBJ2-1, the V gene TRBV24-1; perhaps TRBD2 as D (5 bases). In germline, CDR1 is KGHDR, CDR2 SFDVKD. With 3 bases removed from V and 13 bases from J, the gap between germline ends came to 21 bases. The CDR3 totals 15 residues. As DNA, the CDR3 is TGTGCCACCAGTGATATGCAGGAGGCGGGTATGCGACAGTTCTTC. Translated, it gives CATSDMQEAGMRQFF.

This chain connects TRBV24-1 to TRBJ2-1; 7 bases match TRBD2. CDR3 length equals 16 residues. J lost 3 bases, V lost 3 bases, and 7 bases had no gene match. Germline V lookup: CDR1 KGHDR, CDR2 SFDVKD. CDR3 residues: CATSDHRASGYNEQFF. CDR3 bases: TGTGCCACCAGTGATCACCGGGCTAGCGGCTACAATGAGCAGTTCTTC.

The genes are TRBV7-8 and TRBJ2-7; possibly TRBD1 for D (5 bases). The CDR3 is made up of 16 amino acids. CDR1 is SGHVS, CDR2 FQNEAQ, per germline. V was trimmed by 2 bases and J by 3 bases, leaving 17 bases between them. As DNA, the CDR3 is TGTGCCAGCAGCTTACGCAGGCAGACAGACCACTACGAGCAGTACTTC. It encodes CASSLRRQTDHYEQYF.

This clonotype was counted a few times. This chain connects TRBV23-1 to TRBJ2-1; D perhaps matches TRBD2 (5 bases). TRBV23-1 is an ORF; its function is uncertain. The CDR3 has 16 amino acids. Trimming left V 4 bases short and J 6 bases short, with 19 bases between. In nucleotides, the CDR3 is TGCGCCAGCAGTCGCCCGTTGGAAGGAGGAGGCAATGAGCAGTTCTTC. This codes for CASSRPLEGGGNEQFF.

This clonotype appeared a few times. The CDR3 nucleotides read TGTGCCAGCAGTGGCGGATGGGGTGAAAAACTGTTTTTT. Amino acid sequence: CASSGGWGEKLFF. The rearrangement uses TRBV2 and TRBJ1-4, with D uncertain. Trimming pared 4 bases from V and 7 bases from J, leaving 10 bases between. The CDR3 has 13 amino acids. Germline loops: CDR1 SNHLY, CDR2 FYNNEI.

This clonotype was seen a few times. V is TRBV6-5 and J is TRBJ2-6; 9 nucleotides agree with TRBD1. The germline V gene encodes CDR1 MNHEY and CDR2 SVGAGI. There are 18 residues in the CDR3. The V and J ends lost 2 bases and 0 bases, in that order; junction bases with no gene match: 5. As DNA, the CDR3 is TGTGCCAGCAGTTACGGGGGACAGGGCTACTCTGGGGCCAACGTCCTGACTTTC. Its translation is CASSYGGQGYSGANVLTF.

This clonotype was counted only a few times. V usage is TRBV20-1 and J usage is TRBJ2-5, with 10 nucleotides matching TRBD2. The CDR3 sequence is 14 residues long. V dropped 4 bases and J dropped 5; count of bases not matched to a gene: 7. Germline V CDR1 and CDR2: DFQATT, SNEGSKA (reference sequence). Here the CDR3 reads CSATDLAGVETQYF. The CDR3 nucleotides are TGCAGTGCTACAGATCTAGCGGGAGTGGAGACCCAGTACTTC.

This clonotype has a handful of counts. The chain is built from TRBV7-2 and TRBJ1-6; no definite D call. The germline V gene encodes CDR1 SGHTA and CDR2 FQGNSA. The CDR3 is 13 amino acids. Trimming removed 5 bases at V and 11 bases at J, with 13 bases between. CDR3 amino acids: CASSPLPRAPLHF. CDR3 nucleotides: TGTGCCAGCAGCCCACTTCCGAGAGCACCCCTCCACTTT.

This clonotype came up once. The V and J genes are TRBV11-2 and TRBJ2-5, with D tentatively TRBD1 (5 bases). V gave up 6 bases and J gave up 5 bases, with 10 bases separating them. CDR3 length equals 12 residues. From germline, CDR1 is SGHAT and CDR2 FQNNGV. In DNA, the CDR3 is TGTGCCAGCAGGGGGCCAGATGAGACCCAGTACTTC. Protein product: CASRGPDETQYF.

This clonotype was found a few times. V is TRBV12-3 or TRBV12-4 and J is TRBJ1-2, with TRBD1 matching over 7 bases. The CDR3 consists of 13 residues. J lost 4 bases, V lost 8 bases, and 7 bases had no gene match. For the CDR3, the DNA is TGTGCCAGCGTCTACAGGGGAGGCTATGGCTACACCTTC. This codes for CASVYRGGYGYTF.

This clonotype has at least ten counts. The J gene is TRBJ2-5, the V gene TRBV20-1; D is unresolved. The CDR3 is 11 residues long. V lost 7 bases, J lost 1 base, and 7 bases lay in between. CDR1 and CDR2 from the germline V gene are DFQATT and SNEGSKA (reference sequence). The CDR3 DNA sequence: TGCAGTGTATCCGGCCAAGAGACCCAGTACTTC. It translates to CSVSGQETQYF.

The chain couples TRBV12-3 or TRBV12-4 to TRBJ2-1; TRBD2 matches at 8 bases. V shed 6 bases, J shed 3 bases, and the junction held 7 bases outside the gene matches. CDR3 length equals 15 residues. The CDR3 reads CASSPASGSYNEQFF. The CDR3 DNA sequence: TGTGCCAGCAGCCCAGCAAGCGGGAGCTACAATGAGCAGTTCTTC.